The 26 T cell receptor beta chains below all came from one sample that was sequenced in a study of T cell repertoires in cytomegalovirus infection. TCRdb analysed the reads with MiXCR anew, one entry per CDR3 protein. The sample shows under 850,000 distinct CDR3 sequences, 35% to 40% of them seen only once. The sequenced sample consisted of PBMCs. All receptors come from a human donor in good health (CMV status not recorded). Some clones in this sample may be carry-over from other donors' samples.

V and J are TRBV28 and TRBJ2-7, with D perhaps matching TRBD1 (10 bases). In germline, CDR1 is MDHEN, CDR2 SYDVKM. V lost 10 bases and J 2 bases, leaving 27 bases between the germline ends. This CDR3 has 17 residues. CDR3: CAIQSRGGQGIPYEQYF. In nucleotides, the CDR3 is TGTGCCATTCAATCGCGGGGGGGACAGGGGATCCCCTACGAGCAGTACTTC.

This clonotype was detected many times. This rearrangement joins TRBV11-2 to TRBJ2-2; TRBD1 might be the D (6 bases). CDR3 length equals 16 residues. Germline V gene sequence: CDR1 SGHAT, CDR2 FQNNGV. V was cut by 1 base and J by 2 bases, with 11 bases left in between. CDR3 amino acids: CASSLGRDTNTGELFF. As DNA, the CDR3 is TGTGCCAGCAGCTTAGGCAGGGACACCAACACCGGGGAGCTGTTTTTT. Complete variable domain (other parts from reference TRBV11-2 and TRBJ2-2): EAGVAQSPRYKIIEKRQSVAFWCNPISGHATLYWYQQILGQGPKLLIQFQNNGVVDDSQLPKDRFSAERLKGVDSTLKIQPAKLEDSAVYLCASSLGRDTNTGELFFGEGSRLTVL.

The chain employs TRBV20-1 and TRBJ2-1; tentative D call: TRBD2 (5 bases). The germline gives CDR1 DFQATT, CDR2 SNEGSKA (reference sequence). V lost 6 bases, J lost 2 bases, and 20 bases lay in between. CDR3 length: 16 residues. In DNA, the CDR3 is TGCAGTGCCCCGCTGCTGAGCGGAGGCCCCTACAATGAGCAGTTCTTC. Its translation: CSAPLLSGGPYNEQFF.

The V call is TRBV7-6, the J call TRBJ1-3; D unclear. The CDR3 runs 13 residues. The V end was cut by 5 bases, the J end by 10 bases, with 15 bases between. Germline V CDR1 and CDR2: SGHVS, FNYEAQ. In DNA form, the CDR3 reads TGTGCCAGCAGCCCGGCCTGGGAAGTAACCATATATTTT. Encoded protein: CASSPAWEVTIYF.

This rearrangement joins TRBV20-1 to TRBJ2-7, with 11 bases lining up with TRBD2. This CDR3 spans 17 amino acids. Looked up from germline, CDR1 is DFQATT and CDR2 is SNEGSKA (reference sequence). J was trimmed by 2 bases and V by 6 bases; bases with no gene match: 15. The CDR3 bases are TGCAGTGCCCTAGTCGCCTCAACTAGCGGGAGTCCCTACGAGCAGTACTTC. It specifies CSALVASTSGSPYEQYF.

This clonotype has just a few counts. This chain links TRBV12-3 or TRBV12-4 with TRBJ2-7; D ambiguous. CDR3 length: 12 amino acids. Trimming stripped 2 bases from V and 5 bases from J, with 7 bases between. The CDR3 reads CASSLNFDEQYF. In DNA, the CDR3 is TGTGCCAGCAGTTTAAACTTCGACGAGCAGTACTTC.

The chain combines TRBV29-1 with TRBJ1-5; unclear D gene. Trimming pared 6 bases from V and 3 bases from J, leaving 12 bases between. The CDR3 extends over 13 amino acids. Germline V CDR1 and CDR2: SQVTM, ANQGSEA. The CDR3 region is CSVRRRPNQPQHF. DNA for the CDR3: TGCAGCGTCCGTCGGCGACCCAATCAGCCCCAGCATTTT.

In this sample, this clonotype turned up many times. Written as DNA, the CDR3 is TGTGCCAGTAGTAAAATCAGGGCGGTCACTGAAGCTTTCTTT. This encodes CASSKIRAVTEAFF. V usage is TRBV19 and J usage is TRBJ1-1, with a possible D match to TRBD1 (5 bases). The CDR3 totals 14 residues. Germline CDR1 is LNHDA and CDR2 is SQIVND (reference sequence). The V gene lost 4 bases and the J gene lost 4 bases, with 13 bases spanning the gap.

This clonotype was seen only a few times. CDR3: CASRTPGQGANEQFF. Written as DNA, the CDR3 is TGTGCCAGCAGGACCCCGGGACAGGGGGCTAATGAGCAGTTCTTC. This chain joins TRBV6-1 and TRBJ2-1, with 12 bases aligning to TRBD1. In germline, CDR1 is MNHNS, CDR2 SASEGT. The CDR3 covers 15 residues. V was pared by 6 bases and J by 7 bases, with 7 bases of the junction left unmatched.

The chain combines TRBV6-5 with TRBJ2-7; TRBD1 agrees at 7 bases. There are 16 residues in the CDR3. Per germline, CDR1 MNHEY and CDR2 SVGAGI. The J segment lost 0 bases and the V segment lost 6 bases, leaving 11 bases of the junction unmatched. The CDR3 DNA is TGTGCCAGCAGGCGAAAACAGGGGTCTAGCTCCTACGAGCAGTACTTC. Its protein product is CASRRKQGSSSYEQYF.

This clonotype was detected ten times or more. CDR3 bases: TGTGCCAGCAGCTCCGGATCAACTAATGAAAAACTGTTTTTT. Amino acids: CASSSGSTNEKLFF. This chain links TRBV7-2 with TRBJ1-4; the D is unclear. V lost 4 bases, J lost 0 bases, and 6 bases lay in between. Germline values: CDR1 SGHTA, CDR2 FQGNSA. The CDR3 length is 14 residues.

V usage is TRBV11-2 and J usage is TRBJ1-3; D ambiguous. The CDR3 covers 15 residues. Germline CDR1 is SGHAT and CDR2 is FQNNGV. The V end was cut by 5 bases, the J end by 2 bases, with 13 bases between. This CDR3 reads CASSPIDWAGNTIYF. The CDR3 coding sequence is TGTGCCAGCAGCCCAATAGACTGGGCTGGAAACACCATATATTTT.

The rearrangement links TRBV5-6 to TRBJ2-3; D may correspond to TRBD1 or TRBD2 (5 bases each). CDR1 is SGHDT, CDR2 YYEEEE, per germline. V lost 2 bases and J 7 bases, leaving 20 bases between the germline ends. CDR3 length equals 16 residues. CDR3 protein: CASSFVRAGRGNTQYF. CDR3 DNA: TGTGCCAGCAGCTTTGTCAGGGCAGGGAGAGGTAATACGCAGTATTTT.

Only a few counts were recorded for this clonotype. The J gene is TRBJ2-1, the V gene TRBV7-4; 8 bases are a match to TRBD2. This CDR3 spans 16 amino acids. Trimming removed 1 base from V and 5 bases from J; junction bases left unmatched: 7. Germline CDR1 reads SGHVT; CDR2 reads SQSDAQ. CDR3 sequence (DNA): TGTGCCAGCAGCTTAGAGGGTCCAGCGGGGGACAATGAGCAGTTCTTC. Protein sequence: CASSLEGPAGDNEQFF.

This chain joins TRBV5-6 and TRBJ2-2; no reliable D call. Germline V gives CDR1 SGHDT, CDR2 YYEEEE. The CDR3 is made up of 18 amino acids. With 2 bases removed from V and 6 bases from J, the gap between germline ends came to 23 bases. Here the CDR3 DNA reads TGTGCCAGCAGCTTAGTTCGAGAGAGGTACCAACCCGCCGGGGAGCTGTTTTTT. It yields the protein CASSLVRERYQPAGELFF.

This clonotype was seen only a few times. J is TRBJ2-3 and V is TRBV3-1; D might be TRBD1 (6 bases). CDR3 size: 15 residues. Germline V gives CDR1 LGHDT, CDR2 YNNKEL (reference sequence). Trimming removed 1 base at V and 3 bases at J, with 11 bases between. The chain's CDR3 is CASSQGAQGTDTQYF. The CDR3 nucleotides are TGTGCCAGCAGCCAAGGGGCGCAGGGGACAGATACGCAGTATTTT.

This clonotype has a handful of counts. The chain joins TRBV19 to TRBJ1-3, with TRBD1 matching 12 bases. J lost 2 bases, V lost 3 bases, and 5 bases had no gene match. The CDR3 consists of 17 residues. Germline V gives CDR1 LNHDA, CDR2 SQIVND (reference sequence). The CDR3 coding sequence is TGTGCCAGTAGTATCGCCGGGGACAGGGGGCCTGGAAACACCATATATTTT. This translates into CASSIAGDRGPGNTIYF. Based on the CDR3 plus reference TRBV19 and TRBJ1-3, the full variable domain is DGGITQSPKYLFRKEGQNVTLSCEQNLNHDAMYWYRQDPGQGLRLIYYSQIVNDFQKGDIAEGYSVSREKKESFPLTVTSAQKNPTAFYLCASSIAGDRGPGNTIYFGEGSWLTVV.

This clonotype was seen a few times. The V gene is TRBV7-2, the J gene TRBJ2-1, with 11 bases fitting TRBD2. Per the germline V gene, CDR1 is SGHTA and CDR2 is FQGNSA. The CDR3 covers 17 residues. The J segment lost 3 bases and the V segment lost 3 bases, leaving 7 bases of the junction unmatched. The DNA of the CDR3 is TGTGCCAGCAGCTTTTTTAGCGGGGGGGCAAGCTACAATGAGCAGTTCTTC. It translates to CASSFFSGGASYNEQFF.

This clonotype was detected a few times. Written as DNA, the CDR3 is TGTGCCAGCAGCTTGGGATCATTGCAACAGTTCTTC. Translated: CASSLGSLQQFF. The V call is TRBV7-2, the J call TRBJ2-1, with D unclear. CDR1 is SGHTA and CDR2 is FQGNSA in the germline V gene. V lost 3 bases and J 13 bases, leaving 13 bases between the germline ends. The CDR3 has 12 residues.

This clonotype was found many times. The chain has TRBV7-8 and TRBJ2-1; the match to TRBD2 covers 9 bases. The ends lost 3 bases at V and 15 bases at J; junction bases unmatched: 9. Germline values: CDR1 SGHVS, CDR2 FQNEAQ. The CDR3 is made up of 13 amino acids. Written as DNA, the CDR3 is TGTGCCAGCAGCTTGGGTAGCGGGAGAGGTATGTTCTTC. Protein product: CASSLGSGRGMFF.

The chain couples TRBV19 to TRBJ2-1; either TRBD1 or TRBD2 may fit D (7 bases each). Per the germline V gene, CDR1 is LNHDA and CDR2 is SQIVND (reference sequence). Trimming cost V 7 bases and J 2 bases, with 15 bases left between them. This CDR3 has 15 residues. The CDR3: CASIWAGGAYNEQFF. The CDR3 coding sequence is TGTGCCAGTATTTGGGCAGGGGGGGCCTACAATGAGCAGTTCTTC.

This chain joins TRBV24-1 and TRBJ2-3, with a weak D call TRBD2 (6 bases). The CDR3 is made up of 18 amino acids. Trimming took 4 bases from V and 2 from J, leaving 21 bases between them. The V gene's germline CDR1 is KGHDR and CDR2 SFDVKD. CDR3 in DNA: TGTGCCACCAGTGACACCCCTTGGGGGGATCCGAACACAGATACGCAGTATTTT. Amino acids: CATSDTPWGDPNTDTQYF.

This clonotype occurred a few times. The V and J genes are TRBV28 and TRBJ2-1, with 7 positions matching TRBD1. With V trimmed by 5 bases and J by 8 bases, 15 bases remained unmatched. The CDR3 is 16 residues long. CDR1 is MDHEN, CDR2 SYDVKM, per germline. In DNA form, the CDR3 reads TGTGCCAGCAGTCCCCTAGGACAGGTCGTCTGGGATGAGCAGTTCTTC. Encoded protein: CASSPLGQVVWDEQFF.

This chain links TRBV5-4 with TRBJ2-5; the D is unclear. The CDR3 loop spans 15 amino acids. V lost 0 bases, J lost 2 bases, and 11 bases lay in between. CDR1 SGHNT and CDR2 YYREEE come from the germline V gene (reference sequence). The CDR3 nucleotides read TGTGCCAGCAGCTTGGTGCCAGCCTCTCAAGAGACCCAGTACTTC. Translation gives CASSLVPASQETQYF.

The chain carries TRBV27 and TRBJ1-1; D is unresolved. CDR3 size: 14 residues. Germline CDR1 reads MNHEY; CDR2 reads SMNVEV (reference sequence). V was pared by 4 bases and J by 0 bases, with 9 bases between. In DNA, the CDR3 is TGTGCCAGCAGTTGGAGCCAGATGAACACTGAAGCTTTCTTT. Protein product: CASSWSQMNTEAFF.

About this clonotype itself: This sequence may be a read error, since a much larger clone differs from it by one base. The chain carries TRBV7-2 and TRBJ2-7, with a weak D call TRBD2 (6 bases). The germline V gene has CDR1 SGHTA and CDR2 FQGNSA. The CDR3 extends over 16 amino acids. V lost 7 bases and J 0 bases, leaving 19 bases between the germline ends. The CDR3 DNA reads as TGTGCCAGCACCCCGGCCCGGAGGGATAGCTCCTACGAGCAGTACTTC. This translates into CASTPARRDSSYEQYF.